The 4 T cell receptor beta chains listed next were all sequenced from one sample in a study of OX40 agonist ivuxolimab in advanced cancers. Data came from immunoSEQ multiplex PCR; TCRdb stores just in-frame clones and leaves some out. Found here are roughly 70,000 clones, about 88% of them singletons; the top ten hold about 0.7%. Here the sequenced sample was CD4+ or CD8+ T cells sorted from blood, taken in a trial of the OX40 agonist ivuxolimab. The source of these receptors is an adult with an advanced solid tumor such as melanoma, head and neck, liver or kidney cancer.

This clone has more than one count but fewer than ten. CDR3 residues: CASSLGTSGRGYNEQFF. Here the CDR3 DNA reads TGCGCCAGCAGCCTCGGGACTAGCGGGAGGGGGTACAATGAGCAGTTCTTC. This sequence joins TRBV5-1 and TRBJ2-1, with 16 bases lining up with TRBD2. Germline V gene sequence: CDR1 SGHRS, CDR2 YFSETQ. The CDR3 has 17 amino acids. Germline trimming cut 4 bases from V and 4 bases from J; bases unmatched to any gene: 5. The full variable domain, rest sourced from reference TRBV5-1 and TRBJ2-1, is KAGVTQTPRYLIKTRGQQVTLSCSPISGHRSVSWYQQTPGQGLQFLFEYFSETQRNKGNFPGRFSGRQFSNSRSEMNVSTLELGDSALYLCASSLGTSGRGYNEQFFGPGTRLTVL.

This sequence joins TRBV10-3 and TRBJ2-7, with D unresolved. Germline V gene data show CDR1 as ENHRY and CDR2 as SYGVKD. CDR3 size: 11 residues. Trimming removed 3 bases from V and 9 bases from J, with 9 bases in between. CDR3 in amino acids: CAISDLTAQYF. The CDR3 DNA sequence: TGTGCCATCAGTGACCTTACTGCGCAGTACTTC.

CDR3 sequence (DNA): TGTGCCAGCAGTTACGCAAGACAGGGTGGCGAGCAGTACTTC. Translated: CASSYARQGGEQYF. The V call is TRBV6-6, the J call TRBJ2-7; 7 nucleotides agree with TRBD1. There are 14 residues in the CDR3. Germline lookup yields CDR1 MNHNY and CDR2 SVGAGI (reference sequence). The V gene end was trimmed by 2 bases and the J gene end by 6 bases; junction bases not matched to a gene: 7.

The chain carries TRBV5-6 and TRBJ1-2; D uncertain. Germline V gene sequence: CDR1 SGHDT, CDR2 YYEEEE. Trimming pared 4 bases from V and 5 bases from J, leaving 12 bases between. This CDR3 comprises 13 residues. The chain's CDR3 is CASSPNGVYGYTF. In DNA form, the CDR3 reads TGTGCCAGCAGCCCGAACGGGGTGTATGGCTACACCTTC. Looking up the rest from reference TRBV5-6 and TRBJ1-2 gives the full variable domain: DAGVTQSPTHLIKTRGQQVTLRCSPKSGHDTVSWYQQALGQGPQFIFQYYEEEERQRGNFPDRFSGHQFPNYSSELNVNALLLGDSALYLCASSPNGVYGYTFGSGTRLTVV.